This T cell receptor (beta chain) was profiled in a study of shared clonotypes between healthy human individuals. In the study overall: For every donor, three CD4 naive, three CD4 memory, two CD8 naive and one CD8 memory plates were used.

Produced via immunoSEQ multiplex PCR; TCRdb's table is partial and in-frame only. The table includes a few million clones, 90% to 95% detected once. This clone came up once. The target antigen is unknown. Regarding the study as a whole: Only blood samples were collected, and tissue repertoires likely differ.

The authors divided CD4+ cells into CD45RA+ naive and CD45RA-negative memory subsets. This CDR3 comprises 13 residues. From germline, CDR1 is SGHTA and CDR2 FQGTGA. Between the trimmed V and J ends, which lost 2 bases and 8 bases, there was a span of 12 bases. The chain combines TRBV7-3 with TRBJ1-1; no firm D call. Sequencing was done on a sample of naive CD4+ T cells from PBMCs. The subset denotes: CD45RA+ positively selected. This TCR was sampled from a man younger than 30 in good health. Some clones in this sample may be carry-over from other donors' samples. CDR3 residues: CASSLAGEQEAFF. The CDR3 nucleotides are TGTGCCAGCAGCTTAGCCGGGGAACAAGAAGCTTTCTTT.